This T cell receptor (beta chain) was retrieved from a study of response to subunit inactivated influenza vaccine. Study findings and constraints: Each seasonal flu vaccination may recruit only limited new T cells, authors suggested.

This clonotype has a handful of counts. Its matching antigen is unknown. MiXCR, applied by TCRdb to the RT-PCR reads, yields one record per CDR3 protein. The sample holds fewer than 600,000 distinct CDR3 sequences, approximately 7.3% seen once. V dropped 2 bases and J dropped 4 bases, with 15 bases sitting between them. The CDR3 length is 14 residues. Germline V gene data show CDR1 as DFQATT and CDR2 as SNEGSKA (reference sequence). This rearrangement joins TRBV20-1 to TRBJ2-7; D gene unclear. Sequencing used PBMCs from blood, obtained less than 30 months after vaccination. The TCR was taken from a man aged 50 to 69 who received an inactivated influenza vaccine. The chain's CDR3 is CSARNRDGLYEQYF. The DNA of the CDR3 is TGCAGTGCTAGAAATAGAGATGGGCTTTACGAGCAGTACTTC.